These 27 T cell receptor beta chains share one sample of origin, sequenced in a study of HIV-infected children after antiretroviral therapy interruption. The TCR library was built from RNA with a 3' RACE protocol and unique molecular identifiers. TCRdb reanalysed the 3' RACE reads using MiXCR and keeps one entry per CDR3 protein. This sample has about 46,000 distinct CDR3 sequences; around 4.7% occur once, and the top ten carry over 0.65%. Treatment defined: PENTA 11 planned treatment interruption arm or continuous ART arm. The input for sequencing was CD45RA+ CD4+ T cells from PBMCs, pooled from several time points, taken from a donor given antiretroviral therapy, either interrupted or continuous. Subset denoted: naive CD4+ CD45RA+ CD45RO- T cells. Source of these receptors: a pool of human donors with HIV.

J is TRBJ1-2 and V is TRBV29-1, with 12 bases aligning to TRBD1. The CDR3 has 14 residues. V dropped 4 bases and J dropped 8; count of bases not matched to a gene: 8. Germline CDR1 is SQVTM and CDR2 is ANQGSEA. CDR3 coding DNA: TGCAGCGTTGTGGGGACAGGGGGCGCAGGCGGCTACACCTTC. This encodes CSVVGTGGAGGYTF.

This clonotype was counted at least ten times. The rearrangement joins TRBV21-1 to TRBJ1-1; the table's D call, TRBD1, was not checked against the DNA. TRBV21-1 is noted as a pseudogene. The CDR3 consists of 15 residues. This CDR3 is CASSSRTRLNTEAFF. The CDR3 nucleotides read TGTGCCAGCAGCAGCCGGACAAGGTTGAACACTGAAGCTTTCTTT.

This clonotype was counted at least ten times. This chain joins TRBV12-3 or TRBV12-4 and TRBJ2-3; TRBD2 matches at 15 bases. Trimming removed 10 bases from V and 6 bases from J; junction bases left unmatched: 5. This CDR3 has 14 residues. The CDR3 DNA is TGTGCCACCAGGACTAGCGGGGGGGGGGATACGCAGTATTTT. Residues: CATRTSGGGDTQYF.

This clonotype showed up many times. The chain joins TRBV5-1 to TRBJ1-2; D not certain. The CDR3 is 14 residues long. Per the germline V gene, CDR1 is SGHRS and CDR2 is YFSETQ. The germline V and J ends were trimmed by 0 bases and 4 bases, with 10 bases remaining between them. CDR3 region: CASSLDGPSYGYTF. CDR3 DNA sequence: TGCGCCAGCAGCTTGGACGGACCGTCCTATGGCTACACCTTC.

The chain combines TRBV3-1 with TRBJ1-3; unclear D gene. V lost 4 bases to trimming and J lost 4 bases, with 5 bases between them. The V gene's germline CDR1 is LGHDT and CDR2 YNNKEL (reference sequence). The CDR3 covers 12 residues. CDR3 sequence reads: CASSLRGNTIYF. The CDR3 DNA is TGTGCCAGCAGCCTTCGAGGAAACACCATATATTTT. Drawing the rest from reference TRBV3-1 and TRBJ1-3, the complete variable domain is DTAVSQTPKYLVTQMGNDKSIKCEQNLGHDTMYWYKQDSKKFLKIMFSYNNKELIINETVPNRFSPKSPDKAHLNLHINSLELGDSAVYFCASSLRGNTIYFGEGSWLTVV.

V is TRBV20-1 and J is TRBJ2-1; 7 nucleotides match TRBD2. Germline V gives CDR1 DFQATT, CDR2 SNEGSKA (reference sequence). The CDR3 length is 16 residues. J was trimmed by 2 bases and V by 3 bases; bases with no gene match: 10. The CDR3, as DNA: TGCAGTGCTAGCCGTCGGAAGCGGGGACCCTACAATGAGCAGTTCTTC. Residues: CSASRRKRGPYNEQFF.

This clonotype was seen repeatedly, ten times or more. The V call is TRBV12-3 or TRBV12-4, the J call TRBJ1-6; no clear D. This CDR3 spans 12 amino acids. Trimming stripped 3 bases from V and 3 bases from J, with 0 bases between. CDR3: CASSFYNSPLHF. The CDR3 region has the DNA TGTGCCAGCAGTTTCTATAATTCACCCCTCCACTTT.

This clonotype was counted many times. This chain links TRBV28 with TRBJ1-6; TRBD1 might be the D (5 bases). Per germline, CDR1 MDHEN and CDR2 SYDVKM. V was shortened by 6 bases and J by 9 bases, with 15 bases between the two germline ends. The CDR3 has 14 amino acids. The CDR3 reads CASSEQPQGSPLHF. The CDR3 DNA sequence: TGTGCCAGCAGCGAACAGCCTCAGGGTTCACCCCTCCACTTT.

This clonotype was counted a few times. The chain combines TRBV28 with TRBJ2-7; D possibly corresponds to TRBD2 (6 bases). Germline lookup yields CDR1 MDHEN and CDR2 SYDVKM. V gave up 3 bases and J gave up 6 bases, with 15 bases separating them. The CDR3 consists of 14 residues. CDR3 protein: CASSFAGSTSEQYF. The CDR3 DNA follows: TGTGCCAGCAGTTTCGCGGGATCCACTTCCGAGCAGTACTTC.

In this sample, this clonotype turned up many times. The chain employs TRBV7-2 and TRBJ2-1; D is unresolved. Germline values: CDR1 SGHTA, CDR2 FQGNSA. This CDR3 is built from 15 residues. V was trimmed by 4 bases and J by 4 bases, leaving 14 bases between them. Here the CDR3 DNA reads TGTGCCAGCAGCTCATGGAGCACTGGGTACAATGAGCAGTTCTTC. Protein: CASSSWSTGYNEQFF.

This clonotype was recorded many times. CDR3 in DNA: TGTGCCAGCAGCCCAACAGGGAACACTGAAGCTTTCTTT. Encoded protein: CASSPTGNTEAFF. The J gene is TRBJ1-1, the V gene TRBV5-4; TRBD1 is a possible D gene (5 bases). Germline-derived CDR1 and CDR2 are SGHNT and YYREEE (reference sequence). Trimming took 4 bases from V and 1 from J, leaving 8 bases between them. The CDR3 consists of 13 residues.

This clonotype was detected many times. The chain couples TRBV6-6 to TRBJ1-5; 12 bases map to TRBD1. The V gene's germline CDR1 is MNHNY and CDR2 SVGAGI (reference sequence). The CDR3 contains 18 residues. V lost 5 bases, J lost 1 base, and 9 bases stayed unmatched. CDR3 in DNA: TGTGCCAGCAGTCCCGGGACAGGGGGCGGTAAGAGCAATCAGCCCCAGCATTTT. Its protein is CASSPGTGGGKSNQPQHF.

This clonotype was found a few times. This rearrangement joins TRBV28 to TRBJ2-5, with 10 bases identical to TRBD2. The V gene's germline CDR1 is MDHEN and CDR2 SYDVKM. J gave up 1 base and V 4 bases, and 9 bases lay outside the gene matches. The CDR3 runs to 17 residues. CDR3 DNA: TGTGCCAGCAGTTCCCTCTGGCTAGCGGGGGCCCAAGAGACCCAGTACTTC. This translates into CASSSLWLAGAQETQYF.

This clonotype is categorized as medium-sized (0.01 to 0.1%). V and J are TRBV2 and TRBJ1-5; D is uncertain. V was shortened by 0 bases and J by 1 base, with 4 bases between the two germline ends. From germline, CDR1 is SNHLY and CDR2 FYNNEI. This CDR3 spans 14 amino acids. The CDR3 nucleotides read TGTGCCAGCAGTGAAGCGGGAAGCAATCAGCCCCAGCATTTT. Its translation: CASSEAGSNQPQHF.

Many counts were recorded for this clonotype. This chain links TRBV6-5 with TRBJ1-2, with unresolved D. Trimming cost V 2 bases and J 8 bases, with 18 bases left between them. The CDR3 is 15 residues long. Germline V gives CDR1 MNHEY, CDR2 SVGAGI. CDR3 nucleotide sequence: TGTGCCAGCAGTTACGGCCCTACGGAGACGAGGGGCTACACCTTC. Protein sequence: CASSYGPTETRGYTF.

This clonotype appeared many times. The chain employs TRBV12-3 or TRBV12-4 and TRBJ1-2; weak D call: TRBD1 (6 bases). Trimming cost V 3 bases and J 6 bases, with 8 bases left between them. The length of the CDR3 is 12 residues. The CDR3 DNA sequence: TGTGCCAGCAGTTTCAACAGGGATGGCTACACCTTC. Translation: CASSFNRDGYTF.

This clonotype appeared many times. The chain links TRBV11-2 to TRBJ2-1, with D possibly TRBD1 on 7 matching bases. CDR1 SGHAT and CDR2 FQNNGV come from the germline V gene. The CDR3 is made up of 14 amino acids. Between the trimmed V and J ends, which lost 6 bases and 6 bases, there was a span of 15 bases. The CDR3, as DNA: TGTGCCAGCAGTCTTGGAGGGGGCTGCAATGAGCAGTTCTTC. It translates to CASSLGGGCNEQFF.

Many counts were recorded for this clonotype. J is TRBJ2-3 and V is TRBV25-1; 8 nucleotides match TRBD1. The V and J ends lost 10 bases and 4 bases, in that order; junction bases with no gene match: 10. Germline loops: CDR1 MGHDK, CDR2 SYGVNS. CDR3 length equals 14 residues. The CDR3 DNA sequence: TGTGCCAACGGAGGGGGACAGGAATCAGATACGCAGTATTTT. Translated: CANGGGQESDTQYF.

Many counts were recorded for this clonotype. This chain connects TRBV20-1 to TRBJ1-1; D possibly corresponds to TRBD1 (5 bases). Germline CDR1 reads DFQATT; CDR2 reads SNEGSKA (reference sequence). Trimming took 6 bases from V and 8 from J, leaving 25 bases between them. This CDR3 contains 15 residues. The CDR3, as DNA: TGCAGTGCCCCACGGGGGGGGAAGGTGCCCGGGGAAGCTTTCTTT. Its protein product is CSAPRGGKVPGEAFF.

Ten or more counts support this clonotype. V and J are TRBV4-1 and TRBJ1-6, with unresolved D. Trimming removed 3 bases at V and 6 bases at J, with 6 bases between. Germline V gene data show CDR1 as MGHRA and CDR2 as YSYEKL. The CDR3 is 13 residues long. DNA of the CDR3: TGCGCCAGCAGCCAGTTCCCTAATTCACCCCTCCACTTT. Its translation: CASSQFPNSPLHF.

The V gene is TRBV7-2, the J gene TRBJ2-7; weak D call: TRBD2 (6 bases). The CDR3 extends over 15 amino acids. Germline CDR1 reads SGHTA; CDR2 reads FQGNSA. V was trimmed by 4 bases and J by 4 bases, leaving 17 bases between them. In DNA, the CDR3 is TGTGCCAGCAGCTCTGGACTATCCCCTCTTTACGAGCAGTACTTC. Its protein product is CASSSGLSPLYEQYF. The variable domain in full, with the rest retrieved from reference TRBV7-2 and TRBJ2-7, is GAGVSQSPSNKVTEKGKDVELRCDPISGHTALYWYRQSLGQGLEFLIYFQGNSAPDKSGLPSDRFSAERTGGSVSTLTIQRTQQEDSAVYLCASSSGLSPLYEQYFGPGTRLTVT.

The chain recombines TRBV28 with TRBJ1-5; D may be TRBD1 (5 bases). CDR3 length: 14 amino acids. CDR1 is MDHEN, CDR2 SYDVKM, per germline. V was cut by 6 bases and J by 4 bases, with 13 bases left in between. CDR3 coding DNA: TGTGCCAGCAGCCGCGGGACGGTAAATCAGCCCCAGCATTTT. Amino acids: CASSRGTVNQPQHF.

This clonotype was recorded many times. The CDR3 reads CASCWDFIYNEQFF. The CDR3 DNA sequence: TGTGCCAGCTGTTGGGATTTTATCTACAATGAGCAGTTCTTC. The chain has TRBV2 and TRBJ2-1; D gene uncertain. V was shortened by 8 bases and J by 3 bases, with 14 bases between the two germline ends. The CDR3 runs to 14 residues. Germline V lookup: CDR1 SNHLY, CDR2 FYNNEI.

This clonotype was seen many times. CDR3 residues: CASSPGTGSSPLHF. The CDR3 nucleotides are TGTGCCAGCAGCCCCGGGACAGGGTCCTCACCCCTCCACTTT. The chain recombines TRBV12-3 or TRBV12-4 with TRBJ1-6, with 9 bases identical to TRBD1. CDR3 size: 14 residues. The V segment lost 6 bases and the J segment 10 bases; nucleotides outside the gene matches: 7.

The rearrangement links TRBV25-1 to TRBJ1-6, with unresolved D. CDR3 length equals 12 residues. CDR1 MGHDK and CDR2 SYGVNS come from the germline V gene. V was cut by 2 bases and J by 11 bases, with 7 bases left in between. CDR3 in amino acids: CASSESETPLHF. CDR3 sequence (DNA): TGTGCCAGCAGTGAAAGTGAGACACCCCTCCACTTT.

This clonotype was seen ten or more times. This chain links TRBV21-1 with TRBJ2-3; the D call of TRBD2 is as the table states it, not checked on the DNA. TRBV21-1 is an annotated pseudogene. The CDR3 totals 16 residues. The CDR3 sequence: CASSTTGTSGTDTQYF. The DNA for the CDR3 is TGTGCCAGCAGCACAACCGGGACTAGCGGAACAGATACGCAGTATTTT.

A few counts support this clonotype. In nucleotides, the CDR3 is TGTGCCAGCAGCTCTCGTCGAATCCCCCTGCTCGAGCAGTACTTC. Residues: CASSSRRIPLLEQYF. The chain joins TRBV5-6 to TRBJ2-7; D remains unclear. CDR3 length equals 15 residues. Germline V gene lookup returns CDR1 SGHDT and CDR2 YYEEEE. V was shortened by 3 bases and J by 6 bases, with 19 bases between the two germline ends.